This TCR beta chain originates from a study of T cell responses to AZD1222 COVID-19 vaccine (dated by TCRdb to 2020 to 2023). The study in broad terms: AZD1222 recipients with second doses at about 4 weeks or about 12 weeks were pooled, because spike-specific TCR depth and breadth did not differ between schedules. TCR sequencing covered approximately 230 trial participants: 200 to 220 given two doses of AZD1222 and approximately 26 given two doses of MenACWY control vaccine. Trial participants were enrolled into age subgroups of 18-55, 56-69 and 70-plus years, which contained around 140, 26 and 57 TCR-sequenced participants, respectively. Overall study results and their limits: The whole spike protein was spanned by vaccine-associated CD4 TCRs, and dominant responses were seen in regions 160-218 and 743-854. Conclusions about previously exposed vaccinees are limited because only 6 or 7 AZD1222 recipients were SARS-CoV-2 seropositive at baseline. Participants were mostly white British, with more females than males. The authors suggested clonal diversity may have been underestimated. The 56-69-year group was small, and its depth increase did not reach significance, likely because of low power. Epitopes outside the regions mutated in the B.1.351 and B.1.1.7 variants were reportedly recognized by nearly half of the unique spike-specific TCRs. Because no day 14 peak-response samples were available, the repertoires could be characterized only after the peak T cell response. After two AZD1222 doses, both the breadth and the depth of spike-specific TCRs were significantly higher than at day 0 and than in MenACWY recipients.

In light of the paper, this sample's time point label describes: baseline before first vaccination. The vaccinee samples were drawn from two UK trials, COV001 and COV002, one of which was a single-blind randomized controlled phase 2/3 trial testing AZD1222 (ChAdOx1 nCoV-19) in healthy adults. For TCRbeta chain sequencing, PBMC samples from trial participants were taken at day 0 and at day 28 after the second dose. The CDR3 regions of human TCRbeta chains were analyzed by immunosequencing. Processing in the source paper ran as follows. Repertoire TCRs were checked for matches against a reference library of SARS-CoV-2-specific TCRs that had been generated using the MIRA antigen-specificity platform. Breadth was defined as the fraction of unique TCRs that were SARS-CoV-2-associated, and depth was defined as the fraction of total T cells that were SARS-CoV-2-associated. Using the MIRA data, every spike-specific TCR was mapped to the spike region that the TCR reacted to and assigned to either a CD4 or a CD8 class. Log10-transformed breadth and depth values were compared by one-way ANOVA with Sidak's multiple comparisons tests. TCRdb retrieved this table from immuneACCESS and kept in-frame rearrangements only. Not all clones are present; in checked studies, unresolved V genes account for under half, and no reason is known for the remainder. The V and J calls and the clone size are those of that table, but D and trimming were determined from the DNA. For this sample there are about 98,000 clones; 84% appear just once. 15% to 20% of the sample goes to the ten largest clones.

Unmatched junction bases come to 4, with V trimmed by 0 bases and J by 5 bases. CDR1 and CDR2, looked up from the germline V gene (reference sequence), are SGHKS and YYEKEE. Spanning cysteine to phenylalanine, the CDR3 consists of 14 amino acids. The entry retains the CDR3 DNA only, 42 bases that are in frame from base 1. As concerns this clone: What this receptor recognizes is not known. One base away there is no much larger clone; base qualities are not given.

The sample was peripheral blood, taken on day 0 of AZD1222 vaccination. The sequence was collected from an adult in good health. In this chain, TRBV5-5 is recombined with TRBJ2-5, with 7 junctional bases fitting TRBD2. The nucleotide sequence is TGTGCCAGCAGCTTGGTCGGGGGAGGGGAGACCCAGTACTTC. It encodes CASSLVGGGETQYF. With the portions outside the CDR3 filled from the reference TRBV5-5 and TRBJ2-5 genes, the complete variable region becomes DAGVTQSPTHLIKTRGQQVTLRCSPISGHKSVSWYQQVLGQGPQFIFQYYEKEERGRGNFPDRFSARQFPNYSSELNVNALLLGDSALYLCASSLVGGGETQYFGPGTRLLVL.